The TCR beta chain described here comes from a study of blood T cell repertoires in COVID-19. Study background: T cells, B-cell-depleted T cells, or PBMCs supplied cDNA or gDNA.

Clones were sequenced by immunoSEQ multiplex PCR, and TCRdb holds only the in-frame ones, with some missing. The table includes under 150,000 clones, approximately 85% detected once. The CDR3 spans 14 residues. CDR1 is PRHDT, CDR2 FYEKMQ, per germline (reference sequence). Trimming cost V 3 bases and J 4 bases, with 12 bases left between them. Sequenced input: peripheral blood. The TCR originated in a human donor in a cohort sampled during active COVID-19. The chain is built from TRBV13 and TRBJ1-2; D unclear. The CDR3 nucleotides read TGTGCCAGCAGCTTCCGACGGAGATTCTATGGCTACACCTTC. Translation gives CASSFRRRFYGYTF.